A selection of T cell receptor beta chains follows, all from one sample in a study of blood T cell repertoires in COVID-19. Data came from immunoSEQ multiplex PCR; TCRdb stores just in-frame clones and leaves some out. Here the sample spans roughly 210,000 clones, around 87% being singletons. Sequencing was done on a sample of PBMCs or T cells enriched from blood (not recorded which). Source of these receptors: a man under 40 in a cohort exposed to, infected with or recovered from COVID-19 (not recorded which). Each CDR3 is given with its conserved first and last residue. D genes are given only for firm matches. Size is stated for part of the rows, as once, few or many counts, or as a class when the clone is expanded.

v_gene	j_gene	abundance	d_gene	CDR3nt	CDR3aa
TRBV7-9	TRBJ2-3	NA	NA	TGTGCCAGCAGCTTAGAAGGTTGGGGGCTCACAGATACGCAGTATTTT	CASSLEGWGLTDTQYF
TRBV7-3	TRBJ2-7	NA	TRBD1	TGTGCCAGCAGCCGACAGGGGGCAGACCGCGAGCAGTACTTC	CASSRQGADREQYF
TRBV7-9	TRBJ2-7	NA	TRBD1	TGTGCCAGCAGTTTATCGCCGGGACAGGGGAATCCGGAGTACTACGAGCAGTACTTC	CASSLSPGQGNPEYYEQYF
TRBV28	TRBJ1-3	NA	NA	TGTGCCAGCAGTTTATGGTTACAGGGTTTGGAAGGAAACACCATATATTTT	CASSLWLQGLEGNTIYF
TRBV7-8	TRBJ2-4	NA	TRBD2	TGTGCCAGCAGCTTATCCGGGACTAGCCTTTTGGGCATTCAGTACTTC	CASSLSGTSLLGIQYF
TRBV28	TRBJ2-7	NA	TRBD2	TGTGCCAGCAGTTTGCTGTCCAGCGGGAGCGAGCAGTACTTC	CASSLLSSGSEQYF
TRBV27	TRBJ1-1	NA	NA	TGTGCCAGCAGTTTAATACATAGACAGATGAACACTGAAGCTTTCTTT	CASSLIHRQMNTEAFF
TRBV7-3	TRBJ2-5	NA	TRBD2	TGTGCCAGCAGCTTAAACCTAGCGGCCCCGGAAACCCAGTACTTC	CASSLNLAAPETQYF
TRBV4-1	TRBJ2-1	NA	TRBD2	TGCGCCAGCAGCCAACGAGACCTAGCGGGCACTGAGCAGTTCTTC	CASSQRDLAGTEQFF
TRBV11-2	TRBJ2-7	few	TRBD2	TGTGCCAGCAGCTTAGAGGGACTAGCGGGTTACGAGCAGTACTTC	CASSLEGLAGYEQYF
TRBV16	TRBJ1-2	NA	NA	TGTGCCAGCAGCCAATCGAGGGCTAACTATGGCTACACCTTC	CASSQSRANYGYTF
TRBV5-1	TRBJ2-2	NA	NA	TGCGCCAGCAGCTTGGGTATTAGCGCGAACACCGGGGAGCTGTTTTTT	CASSLGISANTGELFF
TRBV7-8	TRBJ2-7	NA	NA	TGTGCCAGCAGCTTACGGAGCCGGGACACCAAAGCCTACGAGCAGTACTTC	CASSLRSRDTKAYEQYF
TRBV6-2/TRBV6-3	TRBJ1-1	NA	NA	TGTGCCAGCAGTTACTCTCGGGGAGAGACTGAAGCTTTCTTT	CASSYSRGETEAFF
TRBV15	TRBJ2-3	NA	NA	TGTGCCACCAGCAGAGATCAAGCGGGAGATACGCAGTATTTT	CATSRDQAGDTQYF
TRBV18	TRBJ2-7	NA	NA	TGTGCCAGCTCACCACTCCCTGGGCACACCTCCTACGAGCAGTACTTC	CASSPLPGHTSYEQYF
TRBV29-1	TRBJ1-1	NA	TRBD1	TGCAGCGTGGCTCCAGGGGGCAGGACTGAAGCTTTCTTT	CSVAPGGRTEAFF
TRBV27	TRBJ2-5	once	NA	TGTGCCAGCAGTTTAAACAGGGGGGGGGAGACCCAGTACTTC	CASSLNRGGETQYF
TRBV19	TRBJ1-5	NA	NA	TGTGCCAGTAGTATAGAGGGCAGGGTATGGCAGCCCCAGCATTTT	CASSIEGRVWQPQHF
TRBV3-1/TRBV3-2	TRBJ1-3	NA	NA	TGTGCCAGCAGCCCCATGCAAAGGGGTCGTGGAAACACCATATATTTT	CASSPMQRGRGNTIYF
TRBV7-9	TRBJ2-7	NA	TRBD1	TGTGCCACCCGGACAGGGCTTACCGACGAGCAGTACTTC	CATRTGLTDEQYF
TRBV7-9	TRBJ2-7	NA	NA	TGTGCCAGCAGCTCCCTTCACGAGCAGTACTTC	CASSSLHEQYF
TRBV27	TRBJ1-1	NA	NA	TGTGCCAGCAGTGGTCTGCGCGAAAACACTGAAGCTTTCTTT	CASSGLRENTEAFF
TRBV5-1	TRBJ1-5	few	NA	TGCGCCAGCGATGGGCCTCGGCAGCCCAATCAGCCCCAGCATTTT	CASDGPRQPNQPQHF
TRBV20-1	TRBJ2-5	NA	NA	TGCAGTGCTAGTTTATCAGGGCGGGAGACCCAGTACTTC	CSASLSGRETQYF
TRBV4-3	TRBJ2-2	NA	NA	TGCGCCAGCAGTCGTGGGGGCGCGGCCGGGGAGCTGTTTTTT	CASSRGGAAGELFF
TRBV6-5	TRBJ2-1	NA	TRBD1	TGTGCCAGCAGTTACTCGCGCCAAACAGGGGGCAATGAGCAGTTCTTC	CASSYSRQTGGNEQFF
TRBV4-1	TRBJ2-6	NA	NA	TGCGCCAGCAGCCAACTCATCACGGCTGGGGCCAACGTCCTGACTTTC	CASSQLITAGANVLTF
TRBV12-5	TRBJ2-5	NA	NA	TGTGCTAGTGGCTTGGGCTCGGGATCCCAAGAGACCCAGTACTTC	CASGLGSGSQETQYF
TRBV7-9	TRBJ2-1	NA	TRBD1	TGTGCCAGCAGCTCGTACGGGACAGGGGACAATGAGCAGTTCTTC	CASSSYGTGDNEQFF
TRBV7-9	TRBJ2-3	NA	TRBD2	TGTGCCAGCAGCTTGACTAGCGGGAGGGCCACAGATACGCAGTATTTT	CASSLTSGRATDTQYF
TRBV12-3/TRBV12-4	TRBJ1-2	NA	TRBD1	TGTGCCAGCAGTTTTAGGACAGGGGATGGCTACACCTTC	CASSFRTGDGYTF
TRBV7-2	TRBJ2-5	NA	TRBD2	TGTGCCAGCAGCTTTAGCGGGATAGACCAAGAGACCCAGTACTTC	CASSFSGIDQETQYF
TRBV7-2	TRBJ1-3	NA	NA	TGTGCCAGCAGCTATCAAGCAGGAAGCTCTGGAAACACCATATATTTT	CASSYQAGSSGNTIYF
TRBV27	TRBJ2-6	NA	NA	TGTGCCACTTCCTTGCAGGGCTGGGGCTCTGGGGCCAACGTCCTGACTTTC	CATSLQGWGSGANVLTF
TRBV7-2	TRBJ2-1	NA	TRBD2	TGTGCCAGCAGCTTAGGAAGCGGGAATATCAATGAGCAGTTCTTC	CASSLGSGNINEQFF
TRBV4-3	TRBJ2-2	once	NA	TGCGCCAGCAGCCAAAGGGGCACCGGGGAGCTGTTTTTT	CASSQRGTGELFF
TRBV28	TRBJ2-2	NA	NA	TGTGCCAGCAGTTTCAGCACCGGGGAGCTGTTTTTT	CASSFSTGELFF
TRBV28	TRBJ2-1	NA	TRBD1	TGTGCATCCCAGCAGGGGGATGAGCAGTTCTTC	CASQQGDEQFF
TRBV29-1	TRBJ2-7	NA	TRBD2	TGCAGCGTGCAGGCGGGAGGCTCCTACGAGCAGTACTTC	CSVQAGGSYEQYF
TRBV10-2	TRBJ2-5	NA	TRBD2	TGCGCCAGCAGCCGGGACTACCAAGTCCAAGAGACCCAGTACTTC	CASSRDYQVQETQYF
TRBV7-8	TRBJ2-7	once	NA	TGTGCCAGCAGCACCGAGAAGTACGAGCAGTACTTC	CASSTEKYEQYF
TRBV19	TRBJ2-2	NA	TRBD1	TGTGCCAGTAGGTTGGACAGGGGAGGTAGAGGCACCGGGGAGCTGTTTTTT	CASRLDRGGRGTGELFF
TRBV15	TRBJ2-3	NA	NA	TGTGCCACCAGCAGATTTAGCGGTTCTCGCACAGATACGCAGTATTTT	CATSRFSGSRTDTQYF
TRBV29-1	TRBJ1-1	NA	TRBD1	TGCAGCGTTTTACAGGGGGCGAGGACTGAAGCTTTCTTT	CSVLQGARTEAFF
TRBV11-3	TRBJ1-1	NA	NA	TGTGCCAGCAGCTTAGGAGGCAGCGGGGACACTGAAGCTTTCTTT	CASSLGGSGDTEAFF